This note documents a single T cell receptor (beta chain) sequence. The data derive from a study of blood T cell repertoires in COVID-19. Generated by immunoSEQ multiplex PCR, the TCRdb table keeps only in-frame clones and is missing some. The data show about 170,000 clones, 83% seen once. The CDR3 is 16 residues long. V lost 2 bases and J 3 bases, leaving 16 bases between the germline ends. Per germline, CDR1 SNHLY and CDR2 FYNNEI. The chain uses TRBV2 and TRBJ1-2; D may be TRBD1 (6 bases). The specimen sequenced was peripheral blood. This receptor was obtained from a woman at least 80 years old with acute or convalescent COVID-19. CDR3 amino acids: CASSESAGAGHYGYTF. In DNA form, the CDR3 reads TGTGCCAGCAGTGAAAGCGCGGGGGCAGGTCACTATGGCTACACCTTC.